A selection of T cell receptor beta chains follows, all from one sample in a study of T cell repertoires in cytomegalovirus infection. TCRdb re-called the reads with MiXCR, one entry per CDR3 protein. Counted here are 350,000 to 450,000 distinct CDR3 sequences, 15% to 20% occurring once; the ten biggest clones make up 8.7%. Sequenced: PBMCs. The source is a human donor in good health (CMV status not recorded). Some clones in this sample may be carry-over from other donors' samples. Both conserved end residues are part of each CDR3. The order of the fields is clone size, J gene, V gene, D gene, CDR3 DNA, CDR3 protein. A D gene is named only where the DNA matches it firmly. The size of a clone is reported for some rows only, either as once, few or many, or as a class for expanded clones.

NA	TRBJ2-1	TRBV19	TRBD1	TGTGCCAGTAGTATACCGGGACAGGGGCCCTACAATGAGCAGTTCTTC	CASSIPGQGPYNEQFF
NA	TRBJ2-5	TRBV11-1	NA	TGTGCTGCCCGGAGGAGCGGAGAAGAGACCCAGTACTTC	CAARRSGEETQYF
few	TRBJ1-5	TRBV7-4	NA	TGTGCCAGCAGCTTAGGAAGGACAGCCAATCAGCCCCAGCATTTT	CASSLGRTANQPQHF
NA	TRBJ2-1	TRBV2	NA	TGTGCCAGCTGTGGGGGTAGACTCCTTACGGATGAGCAGTTCTTC	CASCGGRLLTDEQFF
few	TRBJ2-4	TRBV7-2	TRBD2	TGTGCCAGCAGCACCGAAGCCGGGACTACAAACATTCAGTACTTC	CASSTEAGTTNIQYF
NA	TRBJ2-3	TRBV12-3/TRBV12-4	NA	TGTGCCAGCAGTTTTGGCCCTCCATCTACAGATACGCAGTATTTT	CASSFGPPSTDTQYF
NA	TRBJ2-3	TRBV7-2	NA	TGTGCCAGCAGCTTAGTGGCGGGTACCACAGATACGCAGTATTTT	CASSLVAGTTDTQYF
few	TRBJ1-5	TRBV15	NA	TGTGCCACCAGCAGAGGTGGGGATAGCAATCAGCCCCAGCATTTT	CATSRGGDSNQPQHF
NA	TRBJ2-5	TRBV4-1	NA	TGCGCCAGCAGCCCAGACTCGATGACGAAGAGCGAGACCCAGTACTTC	CASSPDSMTKSETQYF
few	TRBJ1-1	TRBV20-1	NA	TGCAGTGCTAAGAGGGGAGGGAACACTGAAGCTTTCTTT	CSAKRGGNTEAFF
few	TRBJ2-5	TRBV5-4	TRBD2	TGTGCCAGCAGCTTGCAGTCTAGCGGAAAAGAGACCCAGTACTTC	CASSLQSSGKETQYF
few	TRBJ2-2	TRBV25-1	NA	TGTGCCAGCAGTGATTGGACCTGGGCCGGGGAGCTGTTTTTT	CASSDWTWAGELFF
NA	TRBJ2-3	TRBV7-8	NA	TGTGCCAGCAGACCCGGGTCAGATACGCAGTATTTT	CASRPGSDTQYF
NA	TRBJ2-3	TRBV6-2/TRBV6-3	NA	TGTGCCAGCAGAGACGTGGGGTCCACAGATACGCAGTATTTT	CASRDVGSTDTQYF
NA	TRBJ1-1	TRBV25-1	TRBD1	TGTGCCAGCACTCCAGGGGGAGGAGGGACTGAAGCTTTCTTT	CASTPGGGGTEAFF
NA	TRBJ2-1	TRBV5-6	TRBD2	TGTGCCAGCAGCCCCGGGGGGGCTCGGGAGCAGTTCTTC	CASSPGGAREQFF
NA	TRBJ1-1	TRBV12-3/TRBV12-4	NA	TGTGCTATCGGGAGGGGAGGCACTGAAGCTTTCTTT	CAIGRGGTEAFF
many	TRBJ2-5	TRBV7-2	NA	TGTGCCAGCAGCGGGGACTGGAAGGGGACCCAGTACTTC	CASSGDWKGTQYF
many	TRBJ2-5	TRBV7-7	TRBD2	TGTGCCAGCAGCCCGGGAGGGCGGGTTGGGACCCAGTACTTC	CASSPGGRVGTQYF
many	TRBJ1-2	TRBV2	NA	TGTGCCAGCCTCTTAAGGGGTGGCTACACCTTC	CASLLRGGYTF
few	TRBJ2-7	TRBV7-2	NA	TGTGCCAGCAGCTTAATCGGCGCAAACCCTTACGAGCAGTACTTC	CASSLIGANPYEQYF
NA	TRBJ1-2	TRBV20-1	TRBD1	TGCAGTGCCGGAACCTCCGGGACAGGGGGAGGCTACACCTTC	CSAGTSGTGGGYTF
NA	TRBJ2-2	TRBV30	NA	TGTGCCTGGAGTGTACGTGGACTGACCGGGGAGCTGTTTTTT	CAWSVRGLTGELFF
few	TRBJ2-1	TRBV10-3	NA	TGTGCCATCAGTGACCAACAGGGTATGTTCTTC	CAISDQQGMFF
NA	TRBJ2-4	TRBV2	TRBD1	TGTGCCAGCAGCCACACGCCGCGGACAGGGGGCGTTGGAAACATTCAGTACTTC	CASSHTPRTGGVGNIQYF
NA	TRBJ2-3	TRBV19	TRBD2	TGTGCCACTCAAAAGGAACTAGCGGGAGGGGAGGATACGCAGTATTTT	CATQKELAGGEDTQYF